This record looks at one T cell receptor (beta chain) sequence and its context. Its antigen is undetermined. Treatment meaning: 15 to 20 received Ad26.COV2.S at low or high dose, single or two shots; roughly five received placebo; per-sample allocation not given. Samples analyzed were those drawn on day 63 after the first vaccine or placebo injection. This sample was taken from a study of Ad26.COV2.S vaccination and SARS-CoV-2 variants. Study-wide context: The authors gave Ad26.COV2.S intramuscularly, either once or twice 56 days apart.

Study-level findings and limits: TCR breadth and depth analyses may have underestimated total T cell responses.

The CDR3 length is 17 residues. With V trimmed by 2 bases and J by 5 bases, 10 bases remained unmatched. Germline V lookup: CDR1 MGHDK, CDR2 SYGVNS. This table comes from immunoSEQ multiplex PCR, and its TCRdb copy is limited to in-frame clones, with some not included. The sample yields fewer than 400,000 clones, 75% to 90% seen once. The material sequenced was peripheral blood, taken in a trial of Ad26.COV2.S vaccine versus placebo. The TCR comes from a person between 18 and 60 years old who received the Ad26.COV2.S COVID-19 vaccine or a placebo. The chain links TRBV25-1 to TRBJ2-7; 12 bases fit TRBD2. The chain's CDR3 is CASSEGRGLAGFHEQYF. For the CDR3, the DNA is TGTGCCAGCAGTGAAGGGCGGGGACTAGCGGGTTTCCACGAGCAGTACTTC.